The rows below give T cell receptor beta chains drawn from one sample of a study of blood T cell repertoires in COVID-19. TCRdb keeps only in-frame clones here, not all; method: immunoSEQ multiplex PCR. The data show around 260,000 clones, with over 65% seen just once and about 4.9% held by the top ten. Sequencing was done on a sample of peripheral blood. These receptors all stem from a man aged 55 to 70 who had recovered from COVID-19. Both conserved end residues are part of each CDR3. The order of the fields is clone size, V gene, D gene, J gene, CDR3 DNA, CDR3 protein. A D gene is named only where the DNA matches it firmly. Clone size, where shown, is once, few, many, or a class for clones that have expanded.

>.|TRBV19|.|TRBJ1-5
TGTGCCAGTAGTACCTACTCAGGGGCGGGGGCCCATCAGCCCCAGCATTTT
CASSTYSGAGAHQPQHF
>.|TRBV29-1|TRBD1|TRBJ2-7
TGCAGCGTTGAACCAAGGGGGCGCCGAGACGAGCAGTACTTC
CSVEPRGRRDEQYF
>.|TRBV12-5|.|TRBJ1-1
TGTGCTAGTGGTCCCGCGGGGGGGGGAACTGAAGCTTTCTTT
CASGPAGGGTEAFF
>.|TRBV19|.|TRBJ2-3
TGTGCCAGTAGTCTAACAGGCACAGATACGCAGTATTTT
CASSLTGTDTQYF
>.|TRBV5-5|TRBD2|TRBJ2-2
TGTGCCAGCAGCTCCTTGGGCGGGGGGAACACCGGGGAGCTGTTTTTT
CASSSLGGGNTGELFF
>.|TRBV27|TRBD1|TRBJ2-2
TGTGCCAGCAGTTCGTCCCGGACAGGGGGCACCGGGGAGCTGTTTTTT
CASSSSRTGGTGELFF
>.|TRBV9|TRBD1|TRBJ1-1
TGTGCCAGCAGCAAACGGACAGGACCAAACACTGAAGCTTTCTTT
CASSKRTGPNTEAFF
>.|TRBV6-5|TRBD1|TRBJ1-1
TGTGCCAGCAGTTCCCCCGGGACAGGGTACACTGAAGCTTTCTTT
CASSSPGTGYTEAFF
>.|TRBV6-6|TRBD1|TRBJ1-3
TGTGCCAGCAGTTCAACTACAGGGGGCGGAGGAAACACCATATATTTT
CASSSTTGGGGNTIYF
>.|TRBV18|.|TRBJ2-3
TGTGCCAGCTCCAGGAACACAGATACGCAGTATTTT
CASSRNTDTQYF
>.|TRBV2|.|TRBJ2-1
TGTGCCAGCAGTGAAGGAAGTAGCTCCTACAATGAGCAGTTCTTC
CASSEGSSSYNEQFF
>.|TRBV5-1|.|TRBJ1-2
TGCGCCAGCAGCTTGGAGGGGTTTGGCTACACCTTC
CASSLEGFGYTF
>.|TRBV28|.|TRBJ1-2
TGTGCCAGCAGTTCTGACAGTTATGGCTACACCTTC
CASSSDSYGYTF
>.|TRBV5-4|TRBD1|TRBJ2-7
TGTGCCAGCAGCCCGGGACAGTCCTACGAGCAGTACTTC
CASSPGQSYEQYF
>.|TRBV19|TRBD2|TRBJ2-7
TGTGCCAGTAGTACCGGCGGACTAGCTTCGGGGGAGCAGTACTTC
CASSTGGLASGEQYF
>few|TRBV19|TRBD1|TRBJ2-6
TGTGCCAGTAGTGGGTACAGGGGCACTGGGGCCAACGTCCTGACTTTC
CASSGYRGTGANVLTF
>.|TRBV12-3/TRBV12-4|TRBD1|TRBJ1-2
TGTGCCAGCAGCCCCGGACAGGGCGATGGCTACACCTTC
CASSPGQGDGYTF
>.|TRBV5-6|TRBD1|TRBJ2-7
TGTGCCAGCAGCCCCGTGGACAGGGGTTCCTACGAGCAGTACTTC
CASSPVDRGSYEQYF
>.|TRBV5-1|.|TRBJ2-1
TGCGCCAGCAGCTCGCCAGCGGACTCTGGGAATGAGCAGTTCTTC
CASSSPADSGNEQFF
>few|TRBV28|TRBD1|TRBJ1-2
TGTGCCAGCAGCACAATCGGGACAGGAGACTATGGCTACACCTTC
CASSTIGTGDYGYTF
>.|TRBV19|TRBD2|TRBJ2-2
TGTGCCAGTAGGACTAGCGGGGGAATTACCGGGGAGCTGTTTTTT
CASRTSGGITGELFF
>.|TRBV6-1|.|TRBJ2-2
TGTGCCAGCAGTGAAGGGAGGGCCGGGGAGCTGTTTTTT
CASSEGRAGELFF
>.|TRBV19|TRBD2|TRBJ2-3
TGTGCCAGTACCAAACAACTAGCGCCGATGGCAGATACGCAGTATTTT
CASTKQLAPMADTQYF
>.|TRBV7-9|TRBD1|TRBJ2-3
TGTGCCAGCAGCCCGACAGGGAGCACAGATACGCAGTATTTT
CASSPTGSTDTQYF
>.|TRBV28|.|TRBJ1-2
TGTGCCAGCAGCCAAGCGGTTAACTATGGCTACACCTTC
CASSQAVNYGYTF
>.|TRBV10-2|.|TRBJ2-2
TGCGCCAGCAGTGAGGGCGCGGCGAACACCGGGGAGCTGTTTTTT
CASSEGAANTGELFF
>many|TRBV2|TRBD1|TRBJ2-7
TGTGCCAGCAGTGGGGACAGGACGGCGCAGTACTTC
CASSGDRTAQYF
>.|TRBV4-1|.|TRBJ1-2
TGCGCCAGCAGCCACGAACAGGGTTCAGCTAACTATGGCTACACCTTC
CASSHEQGSANYGYTF
>.|TRBV7-2|TRBD2|TRBJ2-3
TGTGCCAGCAGCTCAGTAGCGGGAGCCTCAGATACGCAGTATTTT
CASSSVAGASDTQYF
>.|TRBV6-5|.|TRBJ1-3
TGTGCCAGCAGTCCCGGGTCCTTCTCTGGAAACACCATATATTTT
CASSPGSFSGNTIYF
>few|TRBV19|TRBD2|TRBJ2-7
TGTGCCAGTAGGAATAGGCCGGGACTAGCGGCCCCCTACGAGCAGTACTTC
CASRNRPGLAAPYEQYF
>.|TRBV6-2/TRBV6-3|TRBD2|TRBJ2-3
TGTGCCAGCAGTGCCCCCGGGAGGTCGGGCACAGATACGCAGTATTTT
CASSAPGRSGTDTQYF
>.|TRBV3-1/TRBV3-2|TRBD1|TRBJ1-2
TGTGCCAGCAGCCACGACGGACAGGGGACGACCTACTATGGCTACACCTTC
CASSHDGQGTTYYGYTF
>.|TRBV6-5|.|TRBJ1-5
TGTGCCAGTAAAGGGGAGGTTTGGCAGCCCCAGCATTTT
CASKGEVWQPQHF
>.|TRBV7-2|.|TRBJ2-6
TGTGCCAGCAGCTTCCCAGGGTCTGGGGCCAACGTCCTGACTTTC
CASSFPGSGANVLTF
>.|TRBV11-2|TRBD2|TRBJ2-2
TGTGCCAGCAGCTTAACTAGCGTGGGGGAGCTGTTTTTT
CASSLTSVGELFF
>once|TRBV3-1/TRBV3-2|.|TRBJ2-2
TGTGCCAGCAGCCTGTTCGGAGATACCGGGGAGCTGTTTTTT
CASSLFGDTGELFF
>.|TRBV6-4|TRBD2|TRBJ2-1
TGTGCCAGTAGTGCTAGCGGGGGATACAATGAGCAGTTCTTC
CASSASGGYNEQFF
>.|TRBV9|.|TRBJ2-3
TGTGCCAGCAGCGTAGCACAGAACACAGATACGCAGTATTTT
CASSVAQNTDTQYF
>.|TRBV2|.|TRBJ2-2
TGTGCCAGCAGAGGAGATCTGAACACCGGGGAGCTGTTTTTT
CASRGDLNTGELFF
>.|TRBV30|TRBD2|TRBJ2-1
TGTGCCTGGGCTAGCGGGAGAAGTCTTTTTGAGGGTGAGCAGTTCTTC
CAWASGRSLFEGEQFF
>.|TRBV21-1|.|TRBJ1-5
TGTGCCAGCAGTCGTAAATGTGACAGGGGGCCCCTTTATAGCAATCAGCCCCAGCATTTT
CASSRKCDRGPLYSNQPQHF
>few|TRBV6-5|TRBD1|TRBJ1-6
TGTGCCAGCATGGGAACAGGGGAGGTTTCACCCCTCCACTTT
CASMGTGEVSPLHF
>.|TRBV6-5|TRBD2|TRBJ2-7
TGTGCCAGCAGTAGTCGACTAGCGGGGACCTACGAGCAGTACTTC
CASSSRLAGTYEQYF
>few|TRBV30|TRBD1|TRBJ1-2
TGTGCCTGGAGTTTGACAGGGCACCTCTATGGCTACACCTTC
CAWSLTGHLYGYTF
>.|TRBV2|.|TRBJ2-2
TGTGCCAGCAATCGGGACACCAACACCGGGGAGCTGTTTTTT
CASNRDTNTGELFF
>.|TRBV29-1|TRBD1|TRBJ2-5
TGCAGCGTCGCAAACCCCCGGCGGGACAGGAGGAACCGGGGGCTCCAAGAGACCCAGTACTTC
CSVANPRRDRRNRGLQETQYF
>.|TRBV19|.|TRBJ1-1
TGTGCCAGTGGAGAGGGTTTGGCTTTCTTT
CASGEGLAFF
>.|TRBV5-5|.|TRBJ1-3
TGTGCCAGCAGCTTGATTTCGGTCCGGCTAGCCTCTGGAAACACCATATATTTT
CASSLISVRLASGNTIYF
>.|TRBV27|TRBD2|TRBJ2-7
TGTGCCAGCAGTTTCGGATCTAGCGGGAGGGCCTACGAGCAGTACTTC
CASSFGSSGRAYEQYF
>.|TRBV4-1|TRBD1|TRBJ1-5
TGCGCCAGCAGCCAAGTAGCCGGACAGGGGAATCAGCCCCAGCATTTT
CASSQVAGQGNQPQHF